This T cell receptor (beta chain) appears in the sequencing data of a study of Ad26.COV2.S vaccination and SARS-CoV-2 variants. Notes on the study in general: Spike-specific TCR breadth in vaccine recipients exceeded that seen in placebo recipients. There was a possibility that the TCR breadth and depth analyses underestimated total T cell responses. Non-spike TCR breadth was similar in vaccine and placebo recipients.

Only one count was recorded for this clone. Its target is not known. This table comes from immunoSEQ multiplex PCR, and its TCRdb copy is limited to in-frame clones, with some not included. Of 85,000 to 120,000 clones detected, roughly 75% appear once; the ten largest clones hold 17%. This receptor was identified in a human donor who had recovered from COVID-19. Source: peripheral blood, taken after recovery from COVID-19.

The CDR3 protein is CASSTPGPDQETQYF. CDR3 DNA sequence: TGTGCCAGCAGCACGCCAGGGCCCGACCAAGAGACCCAGTACTTC. This chain connects TRBV6-6 to TRBJ2-5, with D perhaps TRBD1 (5 bases). The CDR3 loop spans 15 amino acids. The germline CDR1 and CDR2 sequences are MNHNY and SVGAGI (reference sequence). Trimming pared 6 bases from V and 0 bases from J, leaving 14 bases between.